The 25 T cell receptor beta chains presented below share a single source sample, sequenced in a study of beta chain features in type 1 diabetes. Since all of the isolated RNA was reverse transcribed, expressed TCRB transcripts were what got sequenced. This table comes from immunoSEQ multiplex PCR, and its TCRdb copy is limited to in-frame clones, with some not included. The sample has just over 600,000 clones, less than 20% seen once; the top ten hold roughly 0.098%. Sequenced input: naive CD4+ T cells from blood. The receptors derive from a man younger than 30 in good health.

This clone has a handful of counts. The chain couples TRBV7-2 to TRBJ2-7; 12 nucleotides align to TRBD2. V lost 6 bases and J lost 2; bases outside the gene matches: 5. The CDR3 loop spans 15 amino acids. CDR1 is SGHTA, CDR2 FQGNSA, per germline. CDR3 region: CASRLRLAGAYEQYF. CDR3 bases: TGTGCCAGCAGGTTGAGACTAGCGGGGGCCTACGAGCAGTACTTC.

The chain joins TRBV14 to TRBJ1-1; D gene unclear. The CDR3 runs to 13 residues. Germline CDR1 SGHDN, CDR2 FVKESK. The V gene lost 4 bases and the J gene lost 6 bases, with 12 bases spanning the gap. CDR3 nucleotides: TGTGCCAGCAGCCCTGTTTCCCTCGCTGAAGCTTTCTTT. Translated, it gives CASSPVSLAEAFF.

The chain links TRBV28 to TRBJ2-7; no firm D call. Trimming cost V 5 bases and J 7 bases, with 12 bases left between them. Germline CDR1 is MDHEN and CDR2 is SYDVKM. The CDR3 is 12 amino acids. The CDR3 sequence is CASSQTWGEQYF. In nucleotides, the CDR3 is TGTGCCAGCAGTCAGACCTGGGGAGAGCAGTACTTC.

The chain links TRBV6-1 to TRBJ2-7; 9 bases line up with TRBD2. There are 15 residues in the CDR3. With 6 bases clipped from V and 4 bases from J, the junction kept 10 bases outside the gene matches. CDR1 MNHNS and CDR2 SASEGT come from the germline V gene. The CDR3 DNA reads TGTGCCAGCAGGGAGAGGATAGCGGGAGTATACGAGCAGTACTTC. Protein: CASRERIAGVYEQYF.

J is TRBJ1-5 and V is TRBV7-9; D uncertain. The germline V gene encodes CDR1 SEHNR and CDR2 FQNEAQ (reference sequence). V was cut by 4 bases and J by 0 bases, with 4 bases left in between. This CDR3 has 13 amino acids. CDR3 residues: CASSSDSNQPQHF. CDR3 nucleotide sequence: TGTGCCAGCAGCTCGGATAGCAATCAGCCCCAGCATTTT.

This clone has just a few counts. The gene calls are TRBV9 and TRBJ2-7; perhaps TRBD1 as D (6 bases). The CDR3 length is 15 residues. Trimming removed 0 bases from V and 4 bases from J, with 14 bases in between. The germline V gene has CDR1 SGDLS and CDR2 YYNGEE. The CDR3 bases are TGTGCCAGCAGCGTAGCATCGGGGACACGTTACGAGCAGTACTTC. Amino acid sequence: CASSVASGTRYEQYF.

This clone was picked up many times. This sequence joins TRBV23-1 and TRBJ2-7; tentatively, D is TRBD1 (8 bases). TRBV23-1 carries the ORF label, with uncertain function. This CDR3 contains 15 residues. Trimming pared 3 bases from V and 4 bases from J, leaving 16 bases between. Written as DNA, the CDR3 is TGCGCCAGCAGTCATGTACAGGGGGAGGGATACGAGCAGTACTTC. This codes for CASSHVQGEGYEQYF.

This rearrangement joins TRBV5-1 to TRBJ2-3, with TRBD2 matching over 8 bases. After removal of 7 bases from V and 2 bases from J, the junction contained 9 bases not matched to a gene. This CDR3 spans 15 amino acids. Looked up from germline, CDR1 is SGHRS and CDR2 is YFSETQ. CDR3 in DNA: TGCGCCAGCGGCCAAGCGGGGGTACACACAGATACGCAGTATTTT. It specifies CASGQAGVHTDTQYF.

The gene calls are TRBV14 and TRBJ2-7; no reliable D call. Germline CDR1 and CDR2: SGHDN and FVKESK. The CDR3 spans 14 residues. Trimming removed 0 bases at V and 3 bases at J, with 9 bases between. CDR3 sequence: CASSQENTYYEQYF. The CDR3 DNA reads TGTGCCAGCAGCCAAGAAAACACATACTACGAGCAGTACTTC.

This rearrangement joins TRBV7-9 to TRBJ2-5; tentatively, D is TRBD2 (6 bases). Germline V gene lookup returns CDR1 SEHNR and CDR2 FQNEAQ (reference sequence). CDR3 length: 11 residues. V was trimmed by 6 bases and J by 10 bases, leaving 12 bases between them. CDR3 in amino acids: CASSSGRSQYF. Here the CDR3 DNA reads TGTGCCAGCAGTTCGGGGAGGAGCCAGTACTTC. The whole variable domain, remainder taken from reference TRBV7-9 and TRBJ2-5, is DTGVSQNPRHKITKRGQNVTFRCDPISEHNRLYWYRQTLGQGPEFLTYFQNEAQLEKSRLLSDRFSAERPKGSFSTLEIQRTEQGDSAMYLCASSSGRSQYFGPGTRLLVL.

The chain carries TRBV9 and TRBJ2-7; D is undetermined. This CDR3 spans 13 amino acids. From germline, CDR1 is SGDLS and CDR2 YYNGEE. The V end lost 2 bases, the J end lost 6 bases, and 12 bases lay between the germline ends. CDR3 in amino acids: CASSVLGFSEQYF. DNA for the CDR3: TGTGCCAGCAGCGTGCTAGGGTTCAGCGAGCAGTACTTC.

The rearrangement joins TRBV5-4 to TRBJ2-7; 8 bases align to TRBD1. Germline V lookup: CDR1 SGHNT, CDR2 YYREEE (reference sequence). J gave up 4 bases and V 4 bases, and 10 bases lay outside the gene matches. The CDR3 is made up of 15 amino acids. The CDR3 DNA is TGTGCCAGCAGCGATTACGGGACAGGCGTATACGAGCAGTACTTC. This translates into CASSDYGTGVYEQYF.

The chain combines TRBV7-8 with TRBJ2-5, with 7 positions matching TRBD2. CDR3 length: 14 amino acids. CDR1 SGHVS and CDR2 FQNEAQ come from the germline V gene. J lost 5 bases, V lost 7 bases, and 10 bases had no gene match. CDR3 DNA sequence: TGTGCCAGCATAAGAGCGGGGACGGAGGAGACCCAGTACTTC. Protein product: CASIRAGTEETQYF. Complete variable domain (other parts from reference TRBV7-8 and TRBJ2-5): GAGVSQSPRYKVAKRGQDVALRCDPISGHVSLFWYQQALGQGPEFLTYFQNEAQLDKSGLPSDRFFAERPEGSVSTLKIQRTQQEDSAVYLCASIRAGTEETQYFGPGTRLLVL.

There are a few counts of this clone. The CDR3 reads CASSPRTGTGNTEAFF. CDR3 bases: TGTGCCAGCAGCCCGCGTACCGGAACAGGGAACACTGAAGCTTTCTTT. The V call is TRBV7-2, the J call TRBJ1-1, with D possibly matching TRBD1 (5 bases). This CDR3 contains 16 residues. V was shortened by 5 bases and J by 1 base, with 17 bases between the two germline ends. Germline V gives CDR1 SGHTA, CDR2 FQGNSA.

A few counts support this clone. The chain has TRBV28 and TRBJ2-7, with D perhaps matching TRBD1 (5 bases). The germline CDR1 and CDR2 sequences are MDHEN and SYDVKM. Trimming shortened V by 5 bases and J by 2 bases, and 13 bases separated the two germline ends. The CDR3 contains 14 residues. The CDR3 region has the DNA TGTGCCAGCAGTGAGGACAAGCCGCCCTACGAGCAGTACTTC. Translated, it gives CASSEDKPPYEQYF.

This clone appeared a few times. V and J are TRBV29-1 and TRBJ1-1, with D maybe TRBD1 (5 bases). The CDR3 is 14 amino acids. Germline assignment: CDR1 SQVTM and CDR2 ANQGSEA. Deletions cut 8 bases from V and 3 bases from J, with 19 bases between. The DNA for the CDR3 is TGCAGCCCCGAGGAGGGGCGCCAGGACACTGAAGCTTTCTTT. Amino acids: CSPEEGRQDTEAFF.

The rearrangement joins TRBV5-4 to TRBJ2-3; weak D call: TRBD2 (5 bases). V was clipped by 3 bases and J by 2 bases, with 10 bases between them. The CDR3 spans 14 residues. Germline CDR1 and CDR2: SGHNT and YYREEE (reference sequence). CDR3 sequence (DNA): TGTGCCAGCAGCTCACGGGAAGCCACAGATACGCAGTATTTT. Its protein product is CASSSREATDTQYF.

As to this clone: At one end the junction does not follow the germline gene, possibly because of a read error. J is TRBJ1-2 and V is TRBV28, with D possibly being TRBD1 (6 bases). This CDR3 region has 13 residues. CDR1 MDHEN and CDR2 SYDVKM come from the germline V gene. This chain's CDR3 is CASRSGQSFGCTF. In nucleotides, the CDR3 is TGTGCCAGCCGGAGTGGACAGTCCTTCGGCTGCACCTTC.

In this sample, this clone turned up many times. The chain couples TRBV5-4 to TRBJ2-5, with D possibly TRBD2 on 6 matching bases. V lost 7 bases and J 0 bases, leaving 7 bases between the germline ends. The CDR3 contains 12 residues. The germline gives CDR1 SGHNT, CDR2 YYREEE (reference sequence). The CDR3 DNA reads TGTGCCAGCGCGGGGCACCAAGAGACCCAGTACTTC. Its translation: CASAGHQETQYF.

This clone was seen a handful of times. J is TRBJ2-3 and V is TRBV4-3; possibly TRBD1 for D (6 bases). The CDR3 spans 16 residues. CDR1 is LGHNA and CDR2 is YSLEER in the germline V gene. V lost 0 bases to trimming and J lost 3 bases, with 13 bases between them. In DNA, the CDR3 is TGCGCCAGCAGCCAAGACCACAGGGATCGGACAGATACGCAGTATTTT. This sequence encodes CASSQDHRDRTDTQYF.

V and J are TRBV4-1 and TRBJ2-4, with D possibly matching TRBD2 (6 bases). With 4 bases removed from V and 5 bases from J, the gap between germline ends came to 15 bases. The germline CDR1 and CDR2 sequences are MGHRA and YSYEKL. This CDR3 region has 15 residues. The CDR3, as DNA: TGCGCCAGCAGCCTCAGTACCGGGACTGAAAACATTCAGTACTTC. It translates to CASSLSTGTENIQYF.

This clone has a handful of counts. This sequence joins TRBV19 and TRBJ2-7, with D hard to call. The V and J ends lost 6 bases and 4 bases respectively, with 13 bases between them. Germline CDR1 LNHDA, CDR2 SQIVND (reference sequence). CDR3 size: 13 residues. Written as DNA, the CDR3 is TGTGCCAGTAGATTGGGCGGTAAATACGAGCAGTACTTC. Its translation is CASRLGGKYEQYF. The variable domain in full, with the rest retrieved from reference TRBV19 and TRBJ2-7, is DGGITQSPKYLFRKEGQNVTLSCEQNLNHDAMYWYRQDPGQGLRLIYYSQIVNDFQKGDIAEGYSVSREKKESFPLTVTSAQKNPTAFYLCASRLGGKYEQYFGPGTRLTVT.

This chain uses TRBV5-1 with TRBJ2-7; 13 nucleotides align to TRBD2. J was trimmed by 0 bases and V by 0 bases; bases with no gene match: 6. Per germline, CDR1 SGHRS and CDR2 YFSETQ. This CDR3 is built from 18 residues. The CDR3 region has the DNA TGCGCCAGCAGCTTGGCCGGGACTAGCGGGACCAGCTCCTACGAGCAGTACTTC. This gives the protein CASSLAGTSGTSSYEQYF.

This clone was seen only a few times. This chain's CDR3 is CASSGGQGINIQYF. CDR3 nucleotide sequence: TGTGCCAGCAGCGGGGGACAGGGGATTAACATTCAGTACTTC. The V gene is TRBV9, the J gene TRBJ2-4, with 10 bases aligning to TRBD1. J lost 7 bases, V lost 3 bases, and 4 bases had no gene match. CDR1 and CDR2 (germline): SGDLS, YYNGEE. CDR3 length: 14 amino acids. The full variable domain, in which reference TRBV9 and TRBJ2-4 provide the parts outside the CDR3, is DSGVTQTPKHLITATGQRVTLRCSPRSGDLSVYWYQQSLDQGLQFLIQYYNGEERAKGNILERFSAQQFPDLHSELNLSSLELGDSALYFCASSGGQGINIQYFGAGTRLSVL.

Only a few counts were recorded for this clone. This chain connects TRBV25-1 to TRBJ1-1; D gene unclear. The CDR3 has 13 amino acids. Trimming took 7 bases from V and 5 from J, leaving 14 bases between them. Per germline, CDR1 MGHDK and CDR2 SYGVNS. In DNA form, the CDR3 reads TGTGCCAGCATACACTCGGATCGGACTGAAGCTTTCTTT. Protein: CASIHSDRTEAFF.